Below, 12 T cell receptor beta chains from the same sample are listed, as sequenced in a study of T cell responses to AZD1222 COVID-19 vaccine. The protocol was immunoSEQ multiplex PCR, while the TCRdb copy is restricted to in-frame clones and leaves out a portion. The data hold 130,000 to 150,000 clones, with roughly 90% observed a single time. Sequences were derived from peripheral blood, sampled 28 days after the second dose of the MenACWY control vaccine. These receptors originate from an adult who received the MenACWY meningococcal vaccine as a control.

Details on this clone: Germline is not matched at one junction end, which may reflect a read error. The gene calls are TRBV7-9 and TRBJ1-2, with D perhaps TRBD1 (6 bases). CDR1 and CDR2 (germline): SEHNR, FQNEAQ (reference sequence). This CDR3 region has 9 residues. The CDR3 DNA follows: TGTGCCAGCAGCCTCGACAGGCCCTTC. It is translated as CASSLDRPF.

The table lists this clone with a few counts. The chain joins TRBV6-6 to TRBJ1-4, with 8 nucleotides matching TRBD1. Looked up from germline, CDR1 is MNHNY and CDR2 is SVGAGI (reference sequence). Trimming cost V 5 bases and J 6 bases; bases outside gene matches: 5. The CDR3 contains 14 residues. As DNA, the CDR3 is TGTGCCAGCAGTCAGGGGGCGCTTCATGAAAAACTGTTTTTT. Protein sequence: CASSQGALHEKLFF.

CDR3 DNA: TGTGCCAGCAGGGGGACAGGGGGCAGAGAGACCCAGTACTTC. This translates into CASRGTGGRETQYF. This chain joins TRBV6-5 and TRBJ2-5; 12 nucleotides match TRBD1. The germline V gene encodes CDR1 MNHEY and CDR2 SVGAGI. V gave up 6 bases and J gave up 4 bases; unmatched junction bases: 3. CDR3 size: 14 residues.

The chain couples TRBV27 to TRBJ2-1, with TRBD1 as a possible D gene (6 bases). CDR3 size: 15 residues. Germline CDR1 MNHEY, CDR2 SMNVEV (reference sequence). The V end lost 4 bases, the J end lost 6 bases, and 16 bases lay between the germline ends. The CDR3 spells CASSSGSRGRNEQFF. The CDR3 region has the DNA TGTGCCAGCAGTTCGGGAAGCAGGGGTCGCAATGAGCAGTTCTTC.

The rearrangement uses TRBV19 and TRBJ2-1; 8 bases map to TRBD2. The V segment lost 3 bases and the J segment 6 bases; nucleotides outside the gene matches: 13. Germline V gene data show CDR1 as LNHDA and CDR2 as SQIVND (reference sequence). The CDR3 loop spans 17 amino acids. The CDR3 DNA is TGTGCCAGTAGTATGAGTAAGGGGACTAGATCAGGCAATGAGCAGTTCTTC. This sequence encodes CASSMSKGTRSGNEQFF.

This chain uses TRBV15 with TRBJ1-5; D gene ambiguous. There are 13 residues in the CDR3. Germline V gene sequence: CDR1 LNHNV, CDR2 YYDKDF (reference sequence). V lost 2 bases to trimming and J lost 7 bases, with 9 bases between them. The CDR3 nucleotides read TGTGCCACCAGCAGAACCCAGTACCAGCCCCAGCATTTT. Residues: CATSRTQYQPQHF.

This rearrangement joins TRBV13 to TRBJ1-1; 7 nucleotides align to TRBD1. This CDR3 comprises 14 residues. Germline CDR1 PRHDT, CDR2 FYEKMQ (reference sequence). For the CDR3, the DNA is TGTCCCACCCCCACACGACAGGGTTCCACTGAAGCTTTCTTT. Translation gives CPTPTRQGSTEAFF.

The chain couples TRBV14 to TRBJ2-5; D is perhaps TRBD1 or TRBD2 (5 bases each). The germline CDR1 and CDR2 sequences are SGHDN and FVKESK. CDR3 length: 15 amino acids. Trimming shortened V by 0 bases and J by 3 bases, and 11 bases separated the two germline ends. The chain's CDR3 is CASSQDTGLEETQYF. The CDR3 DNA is TGTGCCAGCAGCCAAGACACGGGGCTAGAAGAGACCCAGTACTTC.

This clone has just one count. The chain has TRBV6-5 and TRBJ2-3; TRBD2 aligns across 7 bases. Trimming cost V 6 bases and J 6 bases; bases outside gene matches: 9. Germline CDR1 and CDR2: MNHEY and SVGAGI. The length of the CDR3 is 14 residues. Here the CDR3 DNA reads TGTGCCAGCAGGAGGGGAGGGTCGATGGATACGCAGTATTTT. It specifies CASRRGGSMDTQYF.

The CDR3 spells CASSIGAGDTQYF. DNA for the CDR3: TGTGCCAGCAGCATAGGGGCGGGAGATACGCAGTATTTT. The V gene is TRBV2, the J gene TRBJ2-3, with D possibly being TRBD1 or TRBD2 (5 bases each). CDR3 size: 13 residues. Germline CDR1 and CDR2: SNHLY and FYNNEI. V was clipped by 6 bases and J by 5 bases, with 12 bases between them.

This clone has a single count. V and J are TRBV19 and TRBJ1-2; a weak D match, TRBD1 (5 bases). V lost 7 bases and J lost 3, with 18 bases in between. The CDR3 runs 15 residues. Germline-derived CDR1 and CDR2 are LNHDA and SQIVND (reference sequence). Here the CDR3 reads CASNDERGGDYGYTF. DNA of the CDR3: TGTGCCAGTAACGATGAGAGGGGTGGGGACTATGGCTACACCTTC.

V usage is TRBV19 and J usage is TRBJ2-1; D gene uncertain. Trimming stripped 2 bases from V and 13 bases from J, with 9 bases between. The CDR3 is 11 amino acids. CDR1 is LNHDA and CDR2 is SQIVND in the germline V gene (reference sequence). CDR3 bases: TGTGCCAGTAGTATACACTATAGACAGTTCTTC. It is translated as CASSIHYRQFF.